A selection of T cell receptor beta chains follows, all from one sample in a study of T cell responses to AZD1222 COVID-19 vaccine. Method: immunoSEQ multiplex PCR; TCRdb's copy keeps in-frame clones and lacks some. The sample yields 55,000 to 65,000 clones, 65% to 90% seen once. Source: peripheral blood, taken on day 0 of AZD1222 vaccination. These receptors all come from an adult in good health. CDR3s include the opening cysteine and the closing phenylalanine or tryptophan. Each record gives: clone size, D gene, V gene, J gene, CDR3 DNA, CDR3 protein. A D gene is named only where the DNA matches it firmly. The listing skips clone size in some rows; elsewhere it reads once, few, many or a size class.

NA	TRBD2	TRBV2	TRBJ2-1	TGTGCCAGCAGTGAAAGTGATCTGGGACTAGCGGTTTACAATGAGCAGTTCTTC	CASSESDLGLAVYNEQFF
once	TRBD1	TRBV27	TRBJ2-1	TGTGCCAGCAGCCTCGGGACAGGGAATGAGCAGTTCTTC	CASSLGTGNEQFF
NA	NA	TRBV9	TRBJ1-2	TGTGCCAGCAGCGTCGCCCCGGGCTACACCTTC	CASSVAPGYTF
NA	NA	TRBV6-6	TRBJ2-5	TGTGCCAGCAGTCGATTTGGGCCAGGTACCCAAGAGACCCAGTACTTC	CASSRFGPGTQETQYF
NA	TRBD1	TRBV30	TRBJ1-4	TGTGCCTGGGGCCGGGACAGGGTTAATGAAAAACTGTTTTTT	CAWGRDRVNEKLFF
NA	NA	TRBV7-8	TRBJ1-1	TGTGCCAGCTCCCCTCTATTAGGAGGGGGAGCTTTCTTT	CASSPLLGGGAFF
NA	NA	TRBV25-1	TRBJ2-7	TGTGCCAGCAGCCGGGACGGCTCCAGGAGCTCCTACGAGCAGTACTTC	CASSRDGSRSSYEQYF
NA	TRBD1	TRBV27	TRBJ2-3	TGTGCCAGCAGTCTCCGGACAGGGATAGATACGCAGTATTTT	CASSLRTGIDTQYF
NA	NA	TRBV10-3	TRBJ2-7	TGTGCCATCAGGACCGGACTGCCCCCTTTACACGAGCAGTACTTC	CAIRTGLPPLHEQYF
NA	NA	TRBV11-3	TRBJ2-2	TGTGCCAGCAGCTTCACCCGTTCCGGGGAGCTGTTTTTT	CASSFTRSGELFF
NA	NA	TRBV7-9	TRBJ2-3	TGTGCCAGCAGCTTTGACAGCTACACAGATACGCAGTATTTT	CASSFDSYTDTQYF
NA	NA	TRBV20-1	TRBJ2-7	TGCAGTGCTAGTCAGATTCTAGCATTGTCCTACGAGCAGTACTTC	CSASQILALSYEQYF
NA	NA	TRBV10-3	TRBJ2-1	TGTGCCATCAGTGAGCCTAGCGAGCAGTTCTTC	CAISEPSEQFF
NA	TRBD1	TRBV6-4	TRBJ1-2	TGTGCCAGCAGGACAGGGGGTGGCGGCTACACCTTC	CASRTGGGGYTF
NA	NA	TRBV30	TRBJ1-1	TGTGCCTGGAGTTCACTGAGAGAAGCTTTCTTT	CAWSSLREAFF
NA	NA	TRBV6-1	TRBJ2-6	TGTGCCAGCAGTGATCCCGGGGCCAACGTCCTGACTTTC	CASSDPGANVLTF
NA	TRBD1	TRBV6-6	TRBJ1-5	TGTGCCACCGGGACAGCTGCCTATCAGCCCCAGCATTTT	CATGTAAYQPQHF
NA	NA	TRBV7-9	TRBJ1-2	TGTGCCAGCTCGGGAGTTACTAACTATGGCTACACCTTC	CASSGVTNYGYTF
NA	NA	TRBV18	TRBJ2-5	TGTGCCAGCTCACAGTCAGGCGAGACCCAGTACTTC	CASSQSGETQYF
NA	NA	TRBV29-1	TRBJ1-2	TGCAGCGTTGAATGGGGGACCGGGGGCTACACCTTC	CSVEWGTGGYTF
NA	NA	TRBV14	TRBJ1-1	TGTGCCAGCAGCCAAGCCGCAGGCGAGGGAGCTTTCTTT	CASSQAAGEGAFF
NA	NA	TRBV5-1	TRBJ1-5	TGCGCCAGCAGCTTGAGCCTCAATCAGCCCCAGCATTTT	CASSLSLNQPQHF
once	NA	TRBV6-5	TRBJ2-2	TGTGCCAGCCAGGGGGGTTTCACCGGGGAGCTGTTTTTT	CASQGGFTGELFF
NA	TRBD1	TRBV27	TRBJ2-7	TGTGCCAGCAGTTCCCGGGACAGGTACGAGCAGTACTTC	CASSSRDRYEQYF
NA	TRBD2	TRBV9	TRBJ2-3	TGTGCCAGCAGCGTAGCCCCCAGCGGGGGGAGCACAGATACGCAGTATTTT	CASSVAPSGGSTDTQYF
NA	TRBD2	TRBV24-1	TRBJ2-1	TGTGCCACCAGTGATTCCCTAGGGACTAGTTGGGTCTTC	CATSDSLGTSWVF
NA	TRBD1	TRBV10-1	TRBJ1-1	TGCGCCAGCAGAGGGACAGGGACGAACACTGAAGCTTTCTTT	CASRGTGTNTEAFF
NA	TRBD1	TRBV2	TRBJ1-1	TGTGCCAGTAAGTCCCGGGACAGCCGCGGCACTGAAGCTTTCTTT	CASKSRDSRGTEAFF
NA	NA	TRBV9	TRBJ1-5	TGTGCCAGCAGCGTAGATGGGGGTAGCAATCAGCCCCAGCATTTT	CASSVDGGSNQPQHF
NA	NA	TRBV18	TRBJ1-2	TGTGCCAGCTCACCAACACATGGGAACTATGGCTACACCTTC	CASSPTHGNYGYTF
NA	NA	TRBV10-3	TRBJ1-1	TGTGCCATCAGGCAAAACACTGAAGCTTTCTTT	CAIRQNTEAFF
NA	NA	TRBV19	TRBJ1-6	TGTGCCAGTAGTATAGTTCAGGGATTGAATTCACCCCTCCACTTT	CASSIVQGLNSPLHF
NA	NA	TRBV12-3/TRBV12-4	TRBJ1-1	TGTGCCAGCAGTTCTTTTCTGTTCGCTGAAGCTTTCTTT	CASSSFLFAEAFF
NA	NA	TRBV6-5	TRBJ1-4	TGTGCCAGCAGTCCTCTGCCCCTCAATACGGGACTGTTTTTT	CASSPLPLNTGLFF
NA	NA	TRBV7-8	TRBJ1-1	TGTGCCTCCGGCCACAGACAGTTGAACACTGAAGCTTTCTTT	CASGHRQLNTEAFF
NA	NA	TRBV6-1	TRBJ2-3	TGTGCCAGCAGTGAAAAGTCGAGGGGAGATACGCAGTATTTT	CASSEKSRGDTQYF
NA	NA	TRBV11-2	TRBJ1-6	TGTGCCAGCAGCTCCCTAGACAGGATTAGCTCCTATAATTCACCCCTCCACTTT	CASSSLDRISSYNSPLHF
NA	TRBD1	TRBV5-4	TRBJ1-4	TGTGCCAGCAGCACCGTCGGACAGGGGGCGGATGAAAAACTGTTTTTT	CASSTVGQGADEKLFF
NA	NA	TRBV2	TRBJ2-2	TGTGCCAGCAGTGAGTGGAGAAACACCGGGGAGCTGTTTTTT	CASSEWRNTGELFF
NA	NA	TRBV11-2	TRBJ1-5	TGTGCCAGCAGCTTAACCCGCGGAAGGGTTGTGATTCAGCCCCAGCATTTT	CASSLTRGRVVIQPQHF
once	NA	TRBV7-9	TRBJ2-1	TGTGCCAGCAGCTTAGCGGTCAGGTCAACTACAAATGAGCAGTTCTTC	CASSLAVRSTTNEQFF
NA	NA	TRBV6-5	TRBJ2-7	TGTGCCAGAATACCGTGGCACCTCTCCTACGAGCAGTACTTC	CARIPWHLSYEQYF